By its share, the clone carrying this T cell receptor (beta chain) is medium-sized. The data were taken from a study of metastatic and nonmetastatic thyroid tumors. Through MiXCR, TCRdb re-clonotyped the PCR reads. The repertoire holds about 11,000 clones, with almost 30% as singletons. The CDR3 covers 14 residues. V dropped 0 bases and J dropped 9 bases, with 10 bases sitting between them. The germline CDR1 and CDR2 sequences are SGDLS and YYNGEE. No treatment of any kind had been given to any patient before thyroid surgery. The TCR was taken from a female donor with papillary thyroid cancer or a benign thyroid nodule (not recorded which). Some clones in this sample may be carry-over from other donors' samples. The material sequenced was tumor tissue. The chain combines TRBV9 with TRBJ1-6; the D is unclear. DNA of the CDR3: TGTGCCAGCAGCGTAGGACCAGAGAGTTCACCCCTCCACTTT. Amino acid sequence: CASSVGPESSPLHF.